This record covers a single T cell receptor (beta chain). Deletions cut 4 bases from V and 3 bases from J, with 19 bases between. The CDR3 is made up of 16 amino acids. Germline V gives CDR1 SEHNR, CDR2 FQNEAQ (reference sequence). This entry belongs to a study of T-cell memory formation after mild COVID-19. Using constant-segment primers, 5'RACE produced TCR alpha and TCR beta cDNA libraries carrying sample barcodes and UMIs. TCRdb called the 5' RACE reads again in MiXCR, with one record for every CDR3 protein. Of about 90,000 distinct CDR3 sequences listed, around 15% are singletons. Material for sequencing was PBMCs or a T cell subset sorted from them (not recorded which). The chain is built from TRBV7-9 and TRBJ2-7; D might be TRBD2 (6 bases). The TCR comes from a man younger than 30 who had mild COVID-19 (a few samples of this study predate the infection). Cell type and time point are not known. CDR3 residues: CASSSLRDGGSYEQYF. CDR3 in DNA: TGTGCCAGCAGCTCTCTCCGGGACGGGGGAAGCTACGAGCAGTACTTC. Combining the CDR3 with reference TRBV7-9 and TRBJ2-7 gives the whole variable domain DTGVSQNPRHKITKRGQNVTFRCDPISEHNRLYWYRQTLGQGPEFLTYFQNEAQLEKSRLLSDRFSAERPKGSFSTLEIQRTEQGDSAMYLCASSSLRDGGSYEQYFGPGTRLTVT.